This T cell receptor beta chain comes out of a study of blood T cell repertoires in COVID-19. Turning to the study itself: Collection of acute and convalescent COVID-19 samples took place in the United States, Italy and Spain.

The CDR3 spans 13 residues. Per germline, CDR1 SQVTM and CDR2 ANQGSEA. With V trimmed by 6 bases and J by 8 bases, 5 bases remained unmatched. Some clones are missing from TCRdb's copy, which holds only in-frame ones; the method was immunoSEQ multiplex PCR. The sample gives over 250,000 clones, 70% to 80% of which show up once; 3% to 3.5% is in the top ten. This sequence joins TRBV29-1 and TRBJ2-2; 11 nucleotides agree with TRBD1. This clonotype was obtained from a woman at least 80 years old with acute or convalescent COVID-19. Sample: peripheral blood. The CDR3 spells CSVPGQGAGELFF. The CDR3 nucleotides are TGCAGCGTCCCCGGACAGGGGGCAGGGGAGCTGTTTTTT.